What follows are 4 T cell receptor beta chains derived from one specimen sequenced in a study of T cells in Graves' hyperthyroidism and ophthalmopathy. Amplified TCR beta CDR3 regions came from RNA transcripts. The HTBI primer set drove a first-round RT-PCR of the TCR CDR3. One entry per CDR3 protein, called by TCRdb with MiXCR from the multiplex PCR reads. The sample holds some 350,000 distinct CDR3 sequences; roughly 25% are singletons and the top ten take about 70%. Sequences were obtained from blood. The origin of the receptors is a man between 45 and 60 years old with Graves' hyperthyroidism.

The gene calls are TRBV12-3 or TRBV12-4 and TRBJ2-3; D gene unclear. The V gene lost 6 bases and the J gene lost 4 bases, with 11 bases spanning the gap. The CDR3 spans 13 residues. For the CDR3, the DNA is TGTGCCAGCAGCATTACTGGGGCAGATACGCAGTATTTT. This translates into CASSITGADTQYF.

This rearrangement joins TRBV30 to TRBJ2-1; 7 bases map to TRBD2. The CDR3 length is 13 residues. Per germline, CDR1 GTSNPN and CDR2 SVGIG (reference sequence). Trimming cost V 3 bases and J 3 bases; bases outside gene matches: 2. CDR3 in amino acids: CAWSLADYNEQFF. As DNA, the CDR3 is TGTGCCTGGAGCCTAGCGGACTACAATGAGCAGTTCTTC.

This clonotype was seen many times. This chain connects TRBV27 to TRBJ1-1; 9 bases match TRBD1. The junction had 4 bases not matched to a gene; V was cut back by 7 bases and J by 4 bases. The length of the CDR3 is 13 residues. The germline V gene encodes CDR1 MNHEY and CDR2 SMNVEV (reference sequence). CDR3 DNA: TGTGCCAGCACCGTGACAGGGGGCACTGAAGCTTTCTTT. This encodes CASTVTGGTEAFF.

The chain is built from TRBV2 and TRBJ2-2; D is unresolved. V lost 6 bases and J lost 6, with 11 bases in between. In germline, CDR1 is SNHLY, CDR2 FYNNEI. This CDR3 has 13 residues. Here the CDR3 DNA reads TGTGCCAGCAGATACGACCGCGCCGGGGAGCTGTTTTTT. Residues: CASRYDRAGELFF.